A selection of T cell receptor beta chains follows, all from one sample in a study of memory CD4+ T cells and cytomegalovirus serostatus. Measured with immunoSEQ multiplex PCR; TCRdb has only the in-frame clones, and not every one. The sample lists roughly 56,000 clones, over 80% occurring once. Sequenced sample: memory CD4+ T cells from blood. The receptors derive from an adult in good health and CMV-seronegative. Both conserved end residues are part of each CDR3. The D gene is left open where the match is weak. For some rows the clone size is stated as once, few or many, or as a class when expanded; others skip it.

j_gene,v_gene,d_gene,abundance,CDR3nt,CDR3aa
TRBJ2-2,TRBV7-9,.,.,TGTGCCAGCAGTTGGACCCGATGGCGGAGAGGAGGCACCGGGGAGCTGTTTTTT,CASSWTRWRRGGTGELFF
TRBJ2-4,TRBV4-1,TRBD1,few,TGCGCCAGCAGCCGGACAGGGGAAAACATTCAGTACTTC,CASSRTGENIQYF
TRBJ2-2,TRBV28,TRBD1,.,TGTGCCAGCTTTCCAGGGGGCAGTGACACCGGGGAGCTGTTTTTT,CASFPGGSDTGELFF
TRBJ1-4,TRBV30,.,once,TGTGCCTGGAGCTCGTTTGGTGCGTCTAATGAAAAACTGTTTTTT,CAWSSFGASNEKLFF
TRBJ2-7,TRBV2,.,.,TGTGCCAGCAGTGAGGGAGAGGGTCGGAACTTC,CASSEGEGRNF
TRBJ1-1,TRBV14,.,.,TGTGCCAGCAGCCCCCTGGGGGCAGACCAGAACACTGAAGCTTTCTTT,CASSPLGADQNTEAFF
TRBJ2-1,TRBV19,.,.,TGTGCCACAGGAGAGGCTGCCCCTAGCGATGAGCAGTTCTTC,CATGEAAPSDEQFF
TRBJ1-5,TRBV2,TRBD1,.,TGTGCCAGCAGTTTCCGGGACAGGGATCAGCCCCAGCATTTT,CASSFRDRDQPQHF
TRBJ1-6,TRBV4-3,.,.,TGCGCCAGCAGCCAAGAGCACCTTAGTAGCTCCTATAATTCACCCCTCCACTTT,CASSQEHLSSSYNSPLHF
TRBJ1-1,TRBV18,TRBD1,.,TGTGCCAGCTCACTCCGGGACAGAATGAACACTGAAGCTTTCTTT,CASSLRDRMNTEAFF
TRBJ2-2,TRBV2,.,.,TGTGCCAGCAGCCGCTTGGGGAACACCGGGGAGCTGTTTTTT,CASSRLGNTGELFF
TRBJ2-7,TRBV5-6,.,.,TGTGCCAGCAGCTTGGCCTGGGGGGGCCTGGGCGAGCAGTACTTC,CASSLAWGGLGEQYF
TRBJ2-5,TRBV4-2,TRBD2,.,TGTGCCAGCAGCCAAGATCTGCGGGGGGACGGAGAGACCCAGTACTTC,CASSQDLRGDGETQYF
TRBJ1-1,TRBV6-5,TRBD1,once,TGTGCCAGCATCCCACCGACAGGGCACACTGAAGCTTTCTTT,CASIPPTGHTEAFF
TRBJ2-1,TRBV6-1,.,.,TGTGCCAGCAGTGTGGACCGGAGAACAAGTGAGCAGTTCTTC,CASSVDRRTSEQFF
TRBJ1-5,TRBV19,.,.,TGTGCCAGTAGTATAGCCTACAATCAGCCCCAGCATTTT,CASSIAYNQPQHF
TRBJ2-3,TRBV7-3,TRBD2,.,TGTGCCAGCAGCTCTAGCGGAAGCACAGATACGCAGTATTTT,CASSSSGSTDTQYF
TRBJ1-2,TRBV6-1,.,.,TGTGCCAGCGTTCCGGGGCAGGTCTATGGCTACACCTTC,CASVPGQVYGYTF
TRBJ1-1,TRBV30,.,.,TGTGCCGGATCCAGGGAAGCCAACACTGAAGCTTTCTTT,CAGSREANTEAFF
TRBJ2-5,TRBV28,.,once,TGTGCCAGCTGCGAGGGGTCACTGGGAGAGACCCAGTACTTC,CASCEGSLGETQYF
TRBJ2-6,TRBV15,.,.,TGTGCCACCAGCAGAGCAGGGGTGGGGGCCAACGTCCTGACTTTC,CATSRAGVGANVLTF
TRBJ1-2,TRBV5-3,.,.,TGTGCCAGAAGCTTGGTCGGGGGAATCTCTGGCTACACCTTC,CARSLVGGISGYTF
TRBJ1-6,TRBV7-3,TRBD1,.,TGTGCCAGCAGCCTGACAGGGATTAATTCACCCCTCCACTTT,CASSLTGINSPLHF
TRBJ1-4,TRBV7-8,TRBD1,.,TGTGCCAGCAGGCGGGACAGCTCCGGTCTAAAACTGTTTTTT,CASRRDSSGLKLFF
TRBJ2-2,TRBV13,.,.,TGTGCCAGCAGCTTAGGCCGAATGAGGAACAGGGCAGCCGGGGAGCTGTTTTTT,CASSLGRMRNRAAGELFF
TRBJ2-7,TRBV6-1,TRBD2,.,TGTGCCAGCAGTGAACAGCCCCTCGCGGGGGGCCTCGAGCAGTACTTC,CASSEQPLAGGLEQYF
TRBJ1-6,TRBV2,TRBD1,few,TGTGCCAGCAGTTCGGGACAGTATTCACCCCTCCACTTT,CASSSGQYSPLHF
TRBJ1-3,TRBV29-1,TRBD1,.,TGCAGCGTGGGACAGGGGTACGGAAACACCATATATTTT,CSVGQGYGNTIYF
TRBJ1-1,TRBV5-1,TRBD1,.,TGCGCCAGCAGCTTAACAGGGGAGACGTGGACTGAAGCTTTCTTT,CASSLTGETWTEAFF
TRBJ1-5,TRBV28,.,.,TGTGCCAGCACGACAGCCCTGGGGAGCAATCAGCCCCAGCATTTT,CASTTALGSNQPQHF
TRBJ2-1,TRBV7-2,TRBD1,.,TGTGCCAGCACCCAGGACAGGGGGGCCTACAATGAGCAGTTCTTC,CASTQDRGAYNEQFF
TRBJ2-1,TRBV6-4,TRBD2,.,TGTGCCAGCAGCGCCGAGCGGGGGGGGTACAATGAGCAGTTCTTC,CASSAERGGYNEQFF
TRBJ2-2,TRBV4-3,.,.,TGCGCCAGCAGCCGCGAAGGGGCGGGCACCGGGGAGCTGTTTTTT,CASSREGAGTGELFF
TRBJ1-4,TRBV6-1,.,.,TGTGCCAGCACCCTGGTTAATAATGAAAAACTGTTTTTT,CASTLVNNEKLFF
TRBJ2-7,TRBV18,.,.,TGTGCCAGCTCACCAGGGGTTCGGAACGAGCAGTACTTC,CASSPGVRNEQYF
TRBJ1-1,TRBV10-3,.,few,TGTGCCATCAGACAGAACACTGAAGCTTTCTTT,CAIRQNTEAFF
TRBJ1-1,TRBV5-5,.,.,TGTGCCAGCAGCCGTGATGGGTCGCGGACTGAAGCTTTCTTT,CASSRDGSRTEAFF
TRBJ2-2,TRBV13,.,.,TGTGCCAGCAGCCCCCGGAGCGGGGAGCTGTTTTTT,CASSPRSGELFF
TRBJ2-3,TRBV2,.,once,TGTGCCAGCAGTGAAGAGGAAATGAGTACGCAGTATTTT,CASSEEEMSTQYF
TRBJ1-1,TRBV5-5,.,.,TGTGCCAGCAGCTTTTCGGGGACCACTGAAGCTTTCTTT,CASSFSGTTEAFF
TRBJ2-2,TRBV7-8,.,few,TGTGCCAGCAGCCTTCTGGCCGCGAACACCGGGGAGCTGTTTTTT,CASSLLAANTGELFF
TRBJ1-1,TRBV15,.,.,TGTGCCACCAGCAGAGAGGTAACGGTGAGTGAAGCTTTCTTT,CATSREVTVSEAFF
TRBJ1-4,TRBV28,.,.,TGTGCCAGCAGCCCGTCTTTCGGGAGGGAGAGGGGGGAAAAACTGTTTTTT,CASSPSFGRERGEKLFF
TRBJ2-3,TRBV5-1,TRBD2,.,TGCGCCAGCAGCCCGGGACTAGCGGGGGGCACAGATACGCAGTATTTT,CASSPGLAGGTDTQYF
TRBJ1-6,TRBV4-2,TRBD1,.,TGTGCCAGCAGACCCCTTAGGGACAGTTATAATTCACCCCTCCACTTT,CASRPLRDSYNSPLHF